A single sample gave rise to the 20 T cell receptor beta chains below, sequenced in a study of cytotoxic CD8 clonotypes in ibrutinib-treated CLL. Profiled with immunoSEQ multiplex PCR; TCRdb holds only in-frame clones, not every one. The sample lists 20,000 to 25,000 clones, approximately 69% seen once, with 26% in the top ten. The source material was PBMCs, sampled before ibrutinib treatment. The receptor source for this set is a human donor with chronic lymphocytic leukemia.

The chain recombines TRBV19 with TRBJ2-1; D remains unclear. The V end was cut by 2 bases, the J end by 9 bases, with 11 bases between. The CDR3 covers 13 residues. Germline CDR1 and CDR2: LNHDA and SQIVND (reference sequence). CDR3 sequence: CASSIPRTFEQFF. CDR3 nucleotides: TGTGCCAGTAGTATACCTAGAACGTTTGAGCAGTTCTTC.

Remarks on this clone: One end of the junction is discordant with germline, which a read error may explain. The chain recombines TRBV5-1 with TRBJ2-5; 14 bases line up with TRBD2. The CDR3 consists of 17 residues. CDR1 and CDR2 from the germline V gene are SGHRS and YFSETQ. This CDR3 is CASSYGLAGGKQATQYF. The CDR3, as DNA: TGCGCCAGCAGCTATGGACTAGCGGGAGGAAAGCAAGCGACCCAGTACTTC. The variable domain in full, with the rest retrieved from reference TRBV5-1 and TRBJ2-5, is KAGVTQTPRYLIKTRGQQVTLSCSPISGHRSVSWYQQTPGQGLQFLFEYFSETQRNKGNFPGRFSGRQFSNSRSEMNVSTLELGDSALYLCASSYGLAGGKQATQYFGPGTRLLVL.

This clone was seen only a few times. The CDR3 DNA is TGTGCCAGCAGGGGGGGGACTAGCTTGGATGAGCAGTTCTTC. Protein sequence: CASRGGTSLDEQFF. The gene calls are TRBV6-5 and TRBJ2-1; 9 bases match TRBD2. Germline V CDR1 and CDR2: MNHEY, SVGAGI. V shed 6 bases and J 8 bases; nucleotides not matched to a gene: 8. The CDR3 consists of 14 residues.

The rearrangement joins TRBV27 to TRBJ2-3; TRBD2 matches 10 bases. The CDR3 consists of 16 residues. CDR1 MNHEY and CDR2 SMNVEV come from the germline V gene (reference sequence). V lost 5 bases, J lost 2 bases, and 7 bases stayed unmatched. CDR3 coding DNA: TGTGCCAGCAGTCCAATAGCGGGAGGATACACAGATACGCAGTATTTT. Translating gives CASSPIAGGYTDTQYF.

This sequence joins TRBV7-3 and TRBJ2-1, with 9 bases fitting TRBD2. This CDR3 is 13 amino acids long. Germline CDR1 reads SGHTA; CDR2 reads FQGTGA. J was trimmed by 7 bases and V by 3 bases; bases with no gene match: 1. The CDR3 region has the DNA TGTGCCAGCAGCTTTAGCGGGAGTAATGAGCAGTTCTTC. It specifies CASSFSGSNEQFF.

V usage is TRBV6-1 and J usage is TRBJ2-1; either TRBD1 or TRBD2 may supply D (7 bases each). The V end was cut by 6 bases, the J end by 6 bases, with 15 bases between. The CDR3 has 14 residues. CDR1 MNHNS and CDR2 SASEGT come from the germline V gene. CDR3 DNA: TGTGCCAGCAGGTTTCAGCGGGACAGCAATGAGCAGTTCTTC. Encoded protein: CASRFQRDSNEQFF.

The CDR3 loop is CASSPELRYEKLFF. The CDR3 DNA reads TGCGCCAGCAGCCCGGAGTTGAGATACGAAAAACTGTTTTTT. The chain links TRBV5-1 to TRBJ1-4; D is undetermined. V lost 4 bases and J 8 bases, leaving 15 bases between the germline ends. CDR1 and CDR2 (germline): SGHRS, YFSETQ. This CDR3 is 14 amino acids long.

The CDR3 loop is CASSLGTGELFF. Here the CDR3 DNA reads TGTGCCAGCAGCTTAGGGACCGGGGAGCTGTTTTTT. The chain combines TRBV11-2 with TRBJ2-2; D gene unclear. The V gene's germline CDR1 is SGHAT and CDR2 FQNNGV. With 1 base removed from V and 5 bases from J, the gap between germline ends came to 2 bases. CDR3 length: 12 amino acids.

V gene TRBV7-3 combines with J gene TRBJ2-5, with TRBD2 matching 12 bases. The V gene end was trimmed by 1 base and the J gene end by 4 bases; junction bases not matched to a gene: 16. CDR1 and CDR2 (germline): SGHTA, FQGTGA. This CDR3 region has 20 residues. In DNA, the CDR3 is TGTGCCAGCAGCTTAAAAGGACCGAGGGCTAGCGGGAGGGACGCAGAGACCCAGTACTTC. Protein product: CASSLKGPRASGRDAETQYF.

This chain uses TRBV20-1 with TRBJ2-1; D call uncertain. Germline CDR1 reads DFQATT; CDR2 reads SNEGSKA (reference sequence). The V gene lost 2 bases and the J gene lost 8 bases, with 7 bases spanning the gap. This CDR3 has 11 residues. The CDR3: CSARPEDEQFF. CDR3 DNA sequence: TGCAGTGCTAGACCTGAGGATGAGCAGTTCTTC.

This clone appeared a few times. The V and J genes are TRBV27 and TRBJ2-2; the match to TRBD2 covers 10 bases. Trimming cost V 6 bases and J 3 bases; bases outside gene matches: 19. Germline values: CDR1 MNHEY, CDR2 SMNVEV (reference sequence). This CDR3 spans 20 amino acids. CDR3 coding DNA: TGTGCCAGCAGCTTGGTTGGGGCCCCTGGGCTAGCGGGAGACACCGGGGAGCTGTTTTTT. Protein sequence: CASSLVGAPGLAGDTGELFF.

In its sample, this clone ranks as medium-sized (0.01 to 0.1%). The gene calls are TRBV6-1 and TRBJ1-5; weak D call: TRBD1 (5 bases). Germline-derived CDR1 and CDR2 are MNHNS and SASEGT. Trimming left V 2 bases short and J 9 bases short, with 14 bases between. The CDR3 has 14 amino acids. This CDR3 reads CASSERGMGRPQHF. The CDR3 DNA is TGTGCCAGCAGTGAACGGGGGATGGGACGGCCCCAGCATTTT.

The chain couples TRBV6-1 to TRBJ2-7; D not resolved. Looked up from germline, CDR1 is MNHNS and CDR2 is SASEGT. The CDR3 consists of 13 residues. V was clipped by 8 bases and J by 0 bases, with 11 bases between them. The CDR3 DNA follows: TGTGCCAGCGCGAGTTGGTACTCCTACGAGCAGTACTTC. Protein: CASASWYSYEQYF.

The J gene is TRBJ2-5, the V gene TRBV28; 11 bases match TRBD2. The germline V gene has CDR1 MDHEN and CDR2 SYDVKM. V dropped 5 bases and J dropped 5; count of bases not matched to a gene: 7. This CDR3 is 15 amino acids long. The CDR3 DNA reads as TGTGCCAGCAGTGATAGACTAGCGGGATTTGAGACCCAGTACTTC. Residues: CASSDRLAGFETQYF.

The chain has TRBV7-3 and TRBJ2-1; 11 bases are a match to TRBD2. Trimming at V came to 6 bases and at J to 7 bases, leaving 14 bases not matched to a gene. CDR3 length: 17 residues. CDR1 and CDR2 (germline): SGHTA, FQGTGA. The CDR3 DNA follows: TGTGCCAGCAGTTCTACCCGACTAGCGGGACTGCATAATGAGCAGTTCTTC. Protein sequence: CASSSTRLAGLHNEQFF. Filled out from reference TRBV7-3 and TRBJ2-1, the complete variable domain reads GAGVSQTPSNKVTEKGKYVELRCDPISGHTALYWYRQSLGQGPEFLIYFQGTGAADDSGLPNDRFFAVRPEGSVSTLKIQRTERGDSAVYLCASSSTRLAGLHNEQFFGPGTRLTVL.

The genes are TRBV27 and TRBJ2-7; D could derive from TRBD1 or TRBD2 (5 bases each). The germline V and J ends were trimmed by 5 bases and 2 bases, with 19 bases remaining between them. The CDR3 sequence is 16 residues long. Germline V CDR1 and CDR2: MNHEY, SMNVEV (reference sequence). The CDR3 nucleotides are TGTGCCAGCAGTCCATCGGGACGGCCACTCACCTACGAGCAGTACTTC. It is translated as CASSPSGRPLTYEQYF.

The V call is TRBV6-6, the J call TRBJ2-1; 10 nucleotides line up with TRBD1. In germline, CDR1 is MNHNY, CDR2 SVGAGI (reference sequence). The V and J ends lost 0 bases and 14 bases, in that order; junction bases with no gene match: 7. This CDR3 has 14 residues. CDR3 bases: TGTGCCAGCAGTTACTCGACCGGGACAGGGGTCGAGTTCTTC. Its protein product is CASSYSTGTGVEFF.

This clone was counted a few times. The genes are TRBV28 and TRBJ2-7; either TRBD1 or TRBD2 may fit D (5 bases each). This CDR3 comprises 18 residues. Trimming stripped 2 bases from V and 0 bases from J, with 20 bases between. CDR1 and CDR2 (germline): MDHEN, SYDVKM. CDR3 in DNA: TGTGCCAGCAGTTTACCCCAGGTGGGACCCACGGGCTCCTACGAGCAGTACTTC. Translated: CASSLPQVGPTGSYEQYF.

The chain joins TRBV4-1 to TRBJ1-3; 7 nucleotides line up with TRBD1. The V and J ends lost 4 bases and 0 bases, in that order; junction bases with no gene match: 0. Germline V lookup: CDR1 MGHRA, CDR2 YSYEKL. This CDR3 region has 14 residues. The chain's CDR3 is CASSPGGSGNTIYF. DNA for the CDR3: TGCGCCAGCAGCCCAGGGGGCTCTGGAAACACCATATATTTT.

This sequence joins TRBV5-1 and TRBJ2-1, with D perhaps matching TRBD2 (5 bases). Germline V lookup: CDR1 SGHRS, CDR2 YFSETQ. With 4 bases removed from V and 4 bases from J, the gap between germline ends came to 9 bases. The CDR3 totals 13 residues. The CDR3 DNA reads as TGCGCCAGCAGCCCGCGGACTTACAATGAGCAGTTCTTC. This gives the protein CASSPRTYNEQFF.